The rows below give T cell receptor beta chains drawn from one sample of a study of identifying expanded T cells in peripheral blood. Repertoires were generated with immunoSEQ multiplex PCR, while TCRdb's copy carries only in-frame clones and drops some. The table shows about 94,000 clones, with approximately 91% occurring only once. Sample: blood. These receptors all stem from a person aged 18 to 70 in good health. Both conserved end residues are trimmed from each CDR3.

TRBV19 | ASSIALDTEAF
TRBV5-4 | ASSFGQVMSEAF
TRBV2 | ASRDTGQGTEQY
TRBV27 | ASSIAVLTSGGTGELF
TRBV2 | ASSVPRQSSGNTIY
TRBV29-1 | SVQSTDRNQPQH
TRBV7-2 | ASRTGGPSYEQY
TRBV9 | ASSVATYGYT
TRBV27 | ASSSGGVSGPDKRQF
TRBV7-9 | ASSLGQGSTEAF
TRBV27 | ASGEQNQPQH
TRBV6-5 | ASSYSTWTDGEQF
TRBV29-1 | SVMGQGSYGYT
TRBV4-1 | ASSQQRSADTQY
TRBV2 | ASSGPYRDTRDGQPQH
TRBV9 | ASSSRGGGGAYEQY
TRBV7-2 | ASSPDPDEQY